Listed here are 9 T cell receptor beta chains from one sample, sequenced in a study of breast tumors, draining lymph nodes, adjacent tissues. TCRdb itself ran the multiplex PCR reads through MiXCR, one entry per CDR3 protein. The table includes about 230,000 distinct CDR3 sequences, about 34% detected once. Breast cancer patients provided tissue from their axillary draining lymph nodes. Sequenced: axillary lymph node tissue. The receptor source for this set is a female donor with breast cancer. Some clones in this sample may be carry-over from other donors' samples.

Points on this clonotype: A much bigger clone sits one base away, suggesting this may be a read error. For the CDR3, the DNA is TGCGCCAGCAGCGAACAGAACACCGGGGACCTGTTTTTT. It translates to CASSEQNTGDLFF. The V gene is TRBV5-1, the J gene TRBJ2-2; D possibly matches TRBD1 or TRBD2 (5 bases each). The germline V gene has CDR1 SGHRS and CDR2 YFSETQ. The CDR3 extends over 13 amino acids.

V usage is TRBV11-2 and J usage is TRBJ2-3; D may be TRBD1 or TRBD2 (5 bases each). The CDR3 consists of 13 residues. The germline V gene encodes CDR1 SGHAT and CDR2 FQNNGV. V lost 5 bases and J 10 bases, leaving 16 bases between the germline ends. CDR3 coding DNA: TGTGCCAGCAGCCCTGGGAGTTGGGACGCGCAGTATTTT. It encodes CASSPGSWDAQYF.

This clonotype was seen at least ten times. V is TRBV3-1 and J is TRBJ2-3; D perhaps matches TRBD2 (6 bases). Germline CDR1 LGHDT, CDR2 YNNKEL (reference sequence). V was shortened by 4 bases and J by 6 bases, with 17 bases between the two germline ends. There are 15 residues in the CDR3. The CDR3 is CASSLRTNWRDTQYF. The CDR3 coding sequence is TGTGCCAGCAGCCTTAGGACTAATTGGAGGGATACGCAGTATTTT.

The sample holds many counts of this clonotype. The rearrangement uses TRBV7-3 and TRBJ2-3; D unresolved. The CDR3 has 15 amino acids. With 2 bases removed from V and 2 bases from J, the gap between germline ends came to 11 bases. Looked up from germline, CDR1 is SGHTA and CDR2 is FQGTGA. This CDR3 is CASSLYPELTDTQYF. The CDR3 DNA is TGTGCCAGCAGCTTATATCCTGAACTCACAGATACGCAGTATTTT.

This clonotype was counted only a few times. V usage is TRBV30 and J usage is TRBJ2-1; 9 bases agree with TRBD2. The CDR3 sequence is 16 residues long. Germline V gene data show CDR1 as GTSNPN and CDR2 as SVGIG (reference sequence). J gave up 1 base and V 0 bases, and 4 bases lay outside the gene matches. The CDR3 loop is CAWSVSSGGSYNEQFF. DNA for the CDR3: TGTGCCTGGAGTGTAAGTAGCGGGGGTTCCTACAATGAGCAGTTCTTC.

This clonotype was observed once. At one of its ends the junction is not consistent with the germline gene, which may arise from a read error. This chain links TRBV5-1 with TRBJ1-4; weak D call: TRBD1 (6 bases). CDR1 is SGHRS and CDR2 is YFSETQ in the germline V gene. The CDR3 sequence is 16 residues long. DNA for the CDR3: TGCGCCGGCAGCTTGGACAGCGGGAGTAGTAATGAAAAACTGTTTTTT. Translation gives CAGSLDSGSSNEKLFF.

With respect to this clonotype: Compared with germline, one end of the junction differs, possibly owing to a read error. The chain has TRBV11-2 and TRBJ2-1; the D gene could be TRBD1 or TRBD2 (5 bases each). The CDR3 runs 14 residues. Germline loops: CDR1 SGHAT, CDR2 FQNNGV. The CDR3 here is CVSRDVGRPSEQFF. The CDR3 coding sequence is TGTGTCAGCAGGGACGTAGGACGCCCCAGTGAGCAGTTCTTC.

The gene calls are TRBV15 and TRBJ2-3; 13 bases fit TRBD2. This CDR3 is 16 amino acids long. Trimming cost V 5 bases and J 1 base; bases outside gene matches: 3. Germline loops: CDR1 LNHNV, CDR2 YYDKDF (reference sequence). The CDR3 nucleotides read TGTGCCACCAGCGCAGGACTAGCGGGGGGCACAGATACGCAGTATTTT. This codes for CATSAGLAGGTDTQYF.

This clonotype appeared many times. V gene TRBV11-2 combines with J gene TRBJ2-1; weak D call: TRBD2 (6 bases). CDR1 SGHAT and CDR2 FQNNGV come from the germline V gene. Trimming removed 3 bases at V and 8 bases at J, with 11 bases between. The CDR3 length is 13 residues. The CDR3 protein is CASSLTSPYEQFF. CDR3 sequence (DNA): TGTGCCAGCAGCTTGACTAGTCCCTATGAGCAGTTCTTC.